This TCR beta chain stems from a study of blood T cell repertoires in COVID-19 (dated by TCRdb to about 2020). Background on the whole study: The collaborator samples originated in the United States, Italy and Spain and spanned the acute and convalescent phases of COVID-19. HLA class I and class II types, where available, came from metadata supplied by the sample provider rather than from assay-based typing. The material from the prospective study consisted of cDNA or gDNA derived from T cells, B-cell-depleted T cells, or PBMCs. A de-identified subject ID, COVID-19 status, age in years and sex were almost always included in the sample metadata. Subjects who had been exposed to COVID-19, were actively infected with it, or had recovered from it provided the deeply sampled blood TCRbeta repertoires that made up the dataset. The repertoires were made available in a free public database intended to serve as a resource for research on the immune response to SARS-CoV-2. The samples were drawn from the first 160 participants of the ongoing ImmuneRACE study and from 1,254 subjects provided by 6 global collaborators.

From the germline V gene, CDR1 is LGHNT and CDR2 is FRNRAP. Measured from the cysteine to the phenylalanine, the CDR3 is 15 residues long. The retained sequence is limited to the CDR3, 45 bases, with the frame set at the first base. Ends trimmed: V by 5 bases, J by 3 bases; bases unmatched to a gene: 6. Note on this clone: Which antigen it targets is not known. Base-call qualities are not available, and no considerably larger clone is one nucleotide away.

Results and caveats for the whole study, not just this receptor: The amount of clinical and demographic metadata varied by source and participant and was provided uncurated.

Collaborating institutions collected whole blood in K2EDTA tubes following their own protocols. For TCRbeta analysis, collaborator samples were shipped as frozen whole blood, as isolated PBMCs, or as DNA extracted from either sample type. The immunoSEQ Assay, a bias-controlled multiplex PCR, was used to amplify TCRbeta CDR3 regions from genomic DNA. In the paper's pipeline: Within the assay, amplification of reference gene primers was used to estimate how many nucleated cells each sample contained. To quantify the absolute abundance of each unique TCRbeta CDR3 rearrangement, sequence reads were collapsed and filtered. For each sample, productive Simpson clonality was calculated as the square root of Simpson's diversity index over productive rearrangements. This is the immuneACCESS table as TCRdb keeps it, with only in-frame sequences that have V and J called. A part of the clones is gone; compared with another copy, unresolved V genes explain less than half, and the rest is unexplained. V and J calls and clone size are as listed in that table; D and trimming were resolved from the DNA. For this sample there are around 63,000 clones; about nine tenths appear just once. The top ten hold about 1.5% of the sample.

The sample was peripheral blood. The clonotype was recovered from an elderly woman with acute or convalescent COVID-19. Recombination connected TRBV12-5 to TRBJ1-5, with 8 middle bases fitting TRBD1. CDR3 protein: CASGPGQVYNQPQHF. The nucleotide sequence reads as follows: TGTGCTAGTGGTCCGGGACAGGTCTACAATCAGCCCCAGCATTTT.